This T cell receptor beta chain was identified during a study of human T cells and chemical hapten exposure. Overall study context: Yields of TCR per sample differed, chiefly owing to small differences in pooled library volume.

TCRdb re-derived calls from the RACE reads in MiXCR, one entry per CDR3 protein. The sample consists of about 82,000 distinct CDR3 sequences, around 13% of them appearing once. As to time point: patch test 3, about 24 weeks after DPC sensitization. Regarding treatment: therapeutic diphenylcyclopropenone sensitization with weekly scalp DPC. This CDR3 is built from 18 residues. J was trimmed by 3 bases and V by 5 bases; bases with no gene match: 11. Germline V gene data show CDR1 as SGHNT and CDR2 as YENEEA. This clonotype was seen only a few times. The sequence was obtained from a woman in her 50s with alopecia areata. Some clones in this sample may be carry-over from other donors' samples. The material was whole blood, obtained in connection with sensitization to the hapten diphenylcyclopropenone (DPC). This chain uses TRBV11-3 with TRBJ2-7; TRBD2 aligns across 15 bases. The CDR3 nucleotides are TGTGCCAGCAGCCGGAGTGGGACTAGCGGGAGGAGCTACTACGAGCAGTACTTC. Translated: CASSRSGTSGRSYYEQYF.